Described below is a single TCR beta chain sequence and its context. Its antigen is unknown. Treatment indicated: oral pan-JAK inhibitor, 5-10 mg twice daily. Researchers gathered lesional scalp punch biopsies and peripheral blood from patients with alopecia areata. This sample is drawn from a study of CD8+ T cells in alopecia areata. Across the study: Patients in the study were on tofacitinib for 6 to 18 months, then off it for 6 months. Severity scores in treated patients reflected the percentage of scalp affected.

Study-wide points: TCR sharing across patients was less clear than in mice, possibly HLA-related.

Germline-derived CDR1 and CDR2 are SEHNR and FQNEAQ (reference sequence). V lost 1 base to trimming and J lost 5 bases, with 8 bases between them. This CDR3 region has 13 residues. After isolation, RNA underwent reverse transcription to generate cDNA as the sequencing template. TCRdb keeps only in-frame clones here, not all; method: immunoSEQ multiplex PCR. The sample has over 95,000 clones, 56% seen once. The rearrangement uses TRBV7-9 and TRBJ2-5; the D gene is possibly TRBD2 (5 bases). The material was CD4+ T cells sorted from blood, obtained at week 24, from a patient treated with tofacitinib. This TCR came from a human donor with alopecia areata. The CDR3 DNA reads TGTGCCAGCAGCTTAGGCGGGTACGAGACCCAGTACTTC. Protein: CASSLGGYETQYF.